This entry lists 19 T cell receptor beta chains sequenced from one sample in a study of beta chain features in type 1 diabetes. Study-level results: Moderately but significantly shorter TCRB CDR3s were found in Type 1 diabetes patients in all four CD4+ subsets.

cDNA synthesis used the whole RNA isolate, giving expressed TCRB sequences. Using immunoSEQ multiplex PCR, the repertoire was profiled, and TCRdb retains in-frame clones only, with some absent. The sample lists 550,000 to 850,000 clones, 13% occurring once. These receptors lack a known antigen. The sequenced sample consisted of naive CD4+ T cells from blood. These TCRs come from a man younger than 35 with type 1 diabetes.

This clone occurred a few times. V usage is TRBV12-5 and J usage is TRBJ2-1; unclear D gene. Germline CDR1 and CDR2: LGHNT and FRNRAP. The CDR3 covers 11 residues. The V and J ends lost 3 bases and 5 bases respectively, with 2 bases between them. Written as DNA, the CDR3 is TGTGCTAGTGGTTTTCACAATGAGCAGTTCTTC. Its protein product is CASGFHNEQFF. Variable domain in full (rest from reference TRBV12-5 and TRBJ2-1): DARVTQTPRHKVTEMGQEVTMRCQPILGHNTVFWYRQTMMQGLELLAYFRNRAPLDDSGMPKDRFSAEMPDATLATLKIQPSEPRDSAVYFCASGFHNEQFFGPGTRLTVL.

This clone appeared a few times. The rearrangement links TRBV30 to TRBJ2-5; a weak D match, TRBD2 (6 bases). The V gene lost 2 bases and the J gene lost 2 bases, with 21 bases spanning the gap. The germline V gene has CDR1 GTSNPN and CDR2 SVGIG (reference sequence). The CDR3 totals 17 residues. The CDR3 is CAWSPPAWAGLQETQYF. CDR3 sequence (DNA): TGTGCCTGGAGTCCCCCCGCCTGGGCAGGACTACAAGAGACCCAGTACTTC. The full variable domain, in which reference TRBV30 and TRBJ2-5 provide the parts outside the CDR3, is SQTIHQWPATLVQPVGSPLSLECTVEGTSNPNLYWYRQAAGRGLQLLFYSVGIGQISSEVPQNLSASRPQDRQFILSSKKLLLSDSGFYLCAWSPPAWAGLQETQYFGPGTRLLVL.

This clone has a handful of counts. The rearrangement links TRBV12-5 to TRBJ1-2; no reliable D call. CDR3 size: 14 residues. Per the germline V gene, CDR1 is LGHNT and CDR2 is FRNRAP. V gave up 0 bases and J gave up 3 bases, with 8 bases separating them. CDR3 protein: CASGLVGRDYGYTF. DNA for the CDR3: TGTGCTAGTGGTTTGGTCGGGCGCGACTATGGCTACACCTTC.

This chain uses TRBV5-1 with TRBJ2-1; D remains ambiguous. V shed 4 bases and J shed 7 bases, with 15 bases lying between them. Germline V CDR1 and CDR2: SGHRS, YFSETQ. The CDR3 is 14 amino acids. The CDR3 nucleotides are TGCGCCAGCAGCGAGGACCTTTATGGGAATGAGCAGTTCTTC. Its protein is CASSEDLYGNEQFF.

The genes are TRBV10-3 and TRBJ2-7; 11 nucleotides match TRBD2. The germline CDR1 and CDR2 sequences are ENHRY and SYGVKD. V was clipped by 2 bases and J by 8 bases; unmatched bases: 8. CDR3 length: 15 residues. The CDR3 region has the DNA TGTGCCATCAGTGAGAGGACTAGCGGGTTGGATAAGCAGTACTTC. Its translation is CAISERTSGLDKQYF.

This clone was recorded a few times. V is TRBV15 and J is TRBJ2-1, with 12 bases matching TRBD2. Germline V gives CDR1 LNHNV, CDR2 YYDKDF (reference sequence). The CDR3 is made up of 16 amino acids. J was trimmed by 5 bases and V by 5 bases; bases with no gene match: 7. CDR3 in DNA: TGTGCCACCAGCGGCCCGACTAGCGGGGGCCACAATGAGCAGTTCTTC. It translates to CATSGPTSGGHNEQFF.

This chain joins TRBV6-5 and TRBJ1-1; 7 nucleotides line up with TRBD1. CDR1 is MNHEY and CDR2 is SVGAGI in the germline V gene. The CDR3 has 13 amino acids. Trimming removed 7 bases from V and 5 bases from J; junction bases left unmatched: 7. CDR3 region: CASTVTGRTEAFF. The CDR3 nucleotides are TGTGCCAGCACCGTGACAGGGAGGACTGAAGCTTTCTTT.

This clone was counted between two and nine times. The CDR3 nucleotides are TGTGCCTGGGGACAGGGACTCTCCTACGAGCAGTACTTC. Protein product: CAWGQGLSYEQYF. V is TRBV30 and J is TRBJ2-7; 8 bases are a match to TRBD1. CDR3 length: 13 amino acids. CDR1 is GTSNPN, CDR2 SVGIG, per germline (reference sequence). J was trimmed by 0 bases and V by 5 bases; bases with no gene match: 3.

The rearrangement uses TRBV30 and TRBJ1-2, with D uncertain. The germline V gene has CDR1 GTSNPN and CDR2 SVGIG (reference sequence). Trimming removed 2 bases from V and 6 bases from J, with 7 bases in between. The CDR3 runs to 11 residues. CDR3 amino acids: CAWSPSDGYTF. CDR3 nucleotides: TGTGCCTGGAGTCCCTCGGATGGCTACACCTTC.

This clone was counted between two and nine times. The chain recombines TRBV2 with TRBJ2-1, with 7 positions matching TRBD1. Germline V gene data show CDR1 as SNHLY and CDR2 as FYNNEI. CDR3 length: 16 residues. The junction had 14 bases not matched to a gene; V was cut back by 6 bases and J by 6 bases. The CDR3 DNA reads TGTGCCAGCAGCGATAGACAGGGAAGGGGCTTCAATGAGCAGTTCTTC. Translating it yields CASSDRQGRGFNEQFF.

This clone was picked up a small number of times. CDR3 DNA sequence: TGCGCCAGCAGCCTCCCTCTTTATGGGGACGACACTGAAGCTTTCTTT. It translates to CASSLPLYGDDTEAFF. The chain employs TRBV4-1 and TRBJ1-1, with D perhaps TRBD1 (5 bases). This CDR3 spans 16 amino acids. Germline CDR1 MGHRA, CDR2 YSYEKL. Trimming stripped 4 bases from V and 3 bases from J, with 18 bases between.

The chain carries TRBV11-2 and TRBJ2-5; D is ambiguous. This CDR3 has 14 amino acids. Germline V CDR1 and CDR2: SGHAT, FQNNGV. Trimming pared 1 base from V and 3 bases from J, leaving 9 bases between. The CDR3 sequence is CASSLGPEKETQYF. CDR3 coding DNA: TGTGCCAGCAGCTTAGGGCCAGAAAAAGAGACCCAGTACTTC.

There are a few counts of this clone. The chain is built from TRBV2 and TRBJ2-5; D is possibly TRBD1 (6 bases). This CDR3 comprises 13 residues. Germline CDR1 SNHLY, CDR2 FYNNEI. V lost 8 bases to trimming and J lost 2 bases, with 12 bases between them. DNA of the CDR3: TGTGCCAGCCATAGGACAGAGCAAGAGACCCAGTACTTC. It is translated as CASHRTEQETQYF.

The J gene is TRBJ2-2, the V gene TRBV9; the D call may be TRBD1 or TRBD2 (5 bases each). The V gene lost 4 bases and the J gene lost 2 bases, with 12 bases spanning the gap. Per the germline V gene, CDR1 is SGDLS and CDR2 is YYNGEE. The CDR3 totals 15 residues. The CDR3 protein is CASSPPGPNTGELFF. The CDR3 DNA follows: TGTGCCAGCAGCCCACCGGGACCTAACACCGGGGAGCTGTTTTTT.

A few counts support this clone. The gene calls are TRBV28 and TRBJ2-7; possibly TRBD1 for D (6 bases). The V and J ends lost 7 bases and 0 bases respectively, with 16 bases between them. Germline V gene sequence: CDR1 MDHEN, CDR2 SYDVKM. The CDR3 is 15 amino acids. The CDR3 loop reads CASTSTGTYSYEQYF. Written as DNA, the CDR3 is TGTGCCAGCACATCGACCGGGACATACTCCTACGAGCAGTACTTC.

The V and J genes are TRBV6-5 and TRBJ2-3; tentative D call: TRBD2 (6 bases). Trimming cost V 4 bases and J 1 base, with 12 bases left between them. The CDR3 runs to 15 residues. Per germline, CDR1 MNHEY and CDR2 SVGAGI. CDR3 in DNA: TGTGCCAGCAGTTGGCGCGGCGGGGGCACAGATACGCAGTATTTT. This sequence encodes CASSWRGGGTDTQYF.

This clone has a handful of counts. The chain combines TRBV5-1 with TRBJ2-7; possibly TRBD2 for D (6 bases). V lost 0 bases and J lost 2, with 15 bases in between. The CDR3 is 16 amino acids. Looked up from germline, CDR1 is SGHRS and CDR2 is YFSETQ. CDR3 sequence (DNA): TGCGCCAGCAGCTTGGGGAGGGGCGCAGGAGCCTACGAGCAGTACTTC. Protein product: CASSLGRGAGAYEQYF.

The chain joins TRBV18 to TRBJ2-4; no clear D gene. Germline CDR1 KGHSH, CDR2 LQKENI. CDR3 length: 15 amino acids. Trimming took off 2 bases at V and 9 bases at J, with 17 bases between the two ends. The CDR3 region has the DNA TGTGCCAGCTCACCATATAAAGGTACCCCACCCATTCAGTACTTC. This encodes CASSPYKGTPPIQYF.

This chain joins TRBV30 and TRBJ1-6; D uncertain. Germline V gene sequence: CDR1 GTSNPN, CDR2 SVGIG (reference sequence). CDR3 size: 13 residues. Trimming left V 4 bases short and J 6 bases short, with 10 bases between. The CDR3 sequence: CAWKPFINSPLHF. CDR3 coding DNA: TGTGCCTGGAAGCCTTTTATTAATTCACCCCTCCACTTT.